This T cell receptor beta chain was identified during a study of blood T cell repertoires in COVID-19. Original processing methods: Counts of nucleated cells, estimated from reference gene primer amplification, were obtained. The data were produced by immunoSEQ multiplex PCR, yet TCRdb's version contains in-frame clones alone and is incomplete. V and J calls and clone size are given by that table; D and trimming were obtained from the DNA. In the table there are some 180,000 clones, roughly 90% of which are singletons. The TCR comes from a man aged 50-60 years with acute or convalescent COVID-19. Sample: peripheral blood.

DNA of the CDR3: TGTGCCAGCAGCTTAGACCGAGCGGGAGAAGACGAGCAGTACTTC. This codes for CASSLDRAGEDEQYF. V is TRBV7-6 and J is TRBJ2-7; 8 positions match TRBD2. Germline CDR1 SGHVS, CDR2 FNYEAQ. The V gene end was trimmed by 1 base and the J gene end by 5 bases; junction bases not matched to a gene: 7. The CDR3 spans 15 residues. The variable domain in full, with the rest retrieved from reference TRBV7-6 and TRBJ2-7, is GAGVSQSPRYKVTKRGQDVALRCDPISGHVSLYWYRQALGQGPEFLTYFNYEAQQDKSGLPNDRFSAERPEGSISTLTIQRTEQRDSAMYRCASSLDRAGEDEQYFGPGTRLTVT.